Listed below are T cell receptor beta chains from one sample, sequenced in a study of cytomegalovirus exposure and HLA in healthy donors. Sequencing used immunoSEQ multiplex PCR; TCRdb keeps in-frame clones, though not all of them. Seen here are 210,000 or so clones, 88% observed once, and the top ten hold around 3%. Specimen: PBMCs. These receptors were collected from a young woman in good health and CMV-seronegative. The CDR3 runs from the conserved cysteine through the conserved F or W. A D gene is named only where the DNA matches it firmly. Only some rows state a clone size, as once, few, many or a class for expanded clones.

V gene,D gene,J gene,clone size,CDR3 DNA,CDR3 protein
TRBV10-3,TRBD2,TRBJ2-7,-,TGTGCCATCAGTCTGACTAGCGGATCCTACGAGCAGTACTTC,CAISLTSGSYEQYF
TRBV5-1,-,TRBJ1-1,-,TGCGCCAGCACCTTATCACAGAACACTGAAGCTTTCTTT,CASTLSQNTEAFF
TRBV28,TRBD1,TRBJ2-3,-,TGTGCCAGCAGTTTATGGAGGGACAGGGTGACGGATACGCAGTATTTT,CASSLWRDRVTDTQYF
TRBV13,-,TRBJ1-1,-,TGTGCCAGCAGCTTAGTCCTAGAAGCTTTCTTT,CASSLVLEAFF
TRBV9,-,TRBJ2-1,-,TGTGCCAGCAGCGTAGACGGCGCGACATACAATGAGCAGTTCTTC,CASSVDGATYNEQFF
TRBV9,TRBD1,TRBJ2-6,-,TGTGCCAGCAGCGCTGGACAGGGGACCCTCTCTGGGGCCAACGTCCTGACTTTC,CASSAGQGTLSGANVLTF
TRBV10-3,-,TRBJ1-2,-,TGTGCCATCCAAAGGACAGATTCCTATGGCTACACCTTC,CAIQRTDSYGYTF
TRBV5-6,TRBD2,TRBJ2-7,-,TGTGCCAGCAGCCCGTCGAGGGCTAGCGGGAGGCCGCGTCTCAACGAGCAGTACTTC,CASSPSRASGRPRLNEQYF
TRBV15,-,TRBJ1-2,once,TGTGCCACCAGCAAAAACGGCTATGGCTACACCTTC,CATSKNGYGYTF
TRBV9,TRBD1,TRBJ1-3,-,TGTGCCAGCAGCAGAAGACAGGGTGTCTTTGGAAACACCATATATTTT,CASSRRQGVFGNTIYF